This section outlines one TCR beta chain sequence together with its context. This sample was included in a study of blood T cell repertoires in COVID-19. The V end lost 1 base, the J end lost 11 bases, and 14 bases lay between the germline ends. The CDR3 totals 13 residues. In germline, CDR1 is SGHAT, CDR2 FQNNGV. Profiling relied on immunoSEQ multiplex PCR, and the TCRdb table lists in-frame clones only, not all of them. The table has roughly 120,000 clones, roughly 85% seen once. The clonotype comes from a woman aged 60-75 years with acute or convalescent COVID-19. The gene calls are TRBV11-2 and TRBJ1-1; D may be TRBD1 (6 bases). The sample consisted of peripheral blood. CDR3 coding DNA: TGTGCCAGCAGCTTAGCTGGGGGCGCGTATGCTTTCTTT. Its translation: CASSLAGGAYAFF.